The rows below give T cell receptor beta chains drawn from one sample of a study of blood T cell repertoires in COVID-19. The assay was immunoSEQ multiplex PCR, and TCRdb's table has in-frame clones only and misses some. The data contain some 46,000 clones, 85% of them seen just once; the ten biggest clones take up 6.5%. The specimen sequenced was peripheral blood. Receptor source: a man aged 55 to 70 with acute or convalescent COVID-19. Both conserved end residues are part of each CDR3. A D gene is named only where the DNA matches it firmly. Where a row states a size, it is once, few, many or the class of an expanded clone; other rows omit it.

TRBJ2-1	NA	NA	TRBV24-1	CATSDPGPEMLAEQFF	TGTGCCACCAGTGATCCCGGGCCCGAGATGCTAGCTGAGCAGTTCTTC
TRBJ2-7	NA	NA	TRBV7-9	CASSLRHGAYEQYF	TGTGCCAGCAGCTTGAGGCACGGAGCCTACGAGCAGTACTTC
TRBJ2-2	NA	NA	TRBV11-1	CASRRNMKTGELFF	TGTGCCAGCAGGAGGAACATGAAGACCGGGGAGCTGTTTTTT
TRBJ1-5	NA	NA	TRBV6-1	CASSEAGAGYQPQHF	TGTGCCAGCAGTGAAGCGGGGGCAGGGTATCAGCCCCAGCATTTT
TRBJ1-5	NA	NA	TRBV12-3/TRBV12-4	CASRDRRGQPQHF	TGTGCCAGCCGGGATCGGAGAGGGCAGCCCCAGCATTTT
TRBJ2-2	NA	NA	TRBV5-1	CASSLDRLGTGELFF	TGCGCCAGCAGCTTGGACAGGTTGGGGACCGGGGAGCTGTTTTTT
TRBJ1-1	NA	NA	TRBV5-4	CASSLDRTNTEAFF	TGTGCCAGCAGCTTGGACAGGACGAACACTGAAGCTTTCTTT
TRBJ1-4	NA	NA	TRBV28	CASSNRVTNEKLFF	TGTGCCAGCAGTAACAGGGTAACTAATGAAAAACTGTTTTTT
TRBJ1-2	NA	TRBD1	TRBV24-1	CATSAPRGQDPTNYGYTF	TGTGCCACCAGTGCTCCCAGGGGACAGGATCCTACTAACTATGGCTACACCTTC
TRBJ2-1	NA	NA	TRBV19	CASSIQAEGYNEQFF	TGTGCCAGTAGTATCCAGGCCGAAGGATACAATGAGCAGTTCTTC
TRBJ2-1	NA	NA	TRBV6-1	CASSARSRGSANEQFF	TGTGCCAGCAGTGCTAGATCCCGGGGATCGGCCAATGAGCAGTTCTTC
TRBJ2-2	NA	NA	TRBV11-3	CASSLRSSTGELFF	TGTGCCAGCAGCTTGAGAAGCTCCACCGGGGAGCTGTTTTTT
TRBJ2-7	NA	TRBD2	TRBV28	CASSSPQASGRYEQYF	TGTGCCAGCAGTTCTCCCCAGGCTAGCGGGAGATACGAGCAGTACTTC
TRBJ2-5	NA	TRBD1	TRBV7-9	CASSLVTGGLVETQYF	TGTGCCAGCAGCTTAGTTACAGGGGGCCTGGTGGAGACCCAGTACTTC
TRBJ1-4	NA	NA	TRBV6-6	CASTPRGQYNEKLFF	TGTGCCAGCACTCCCAGAGGGCAATATAATGAAAAACTGTTTTTT
TRBJ1-2	NA	TRBD1	TRBV6-5	CASRTTGDYGYTF	TGTGCCAGCAGAACAACAGGGGACTATGGCTACACCTTC
TRBJ2-1	NA	TRBD2	TRBV7-3	CASSLIPQGTSLDNEQFF	TGTGCCAGCAGCTTAATCCCCCAAGGGACTAGCCTTGATAATGAGCAGTTCTTC
TRBJ1-1	NA	TRBD1	TRBV30	CAWSVVTGWNTEAFF	TGTGCCTGGAGTGTGGTGACAGGGTGGAACACTGAAGCTTTCTTT
TRBJ2-7	NA	TRBD2	TRBV15	CATSRLAGGSYEQYF	TGTGCCACCAGCAGATTAGCGGGTGGCTCCTACGAGCAGTACTTC
TRBJ2-7	NA	TRBD1	TRBV5-1	CASSLRLDRGYEQYF	TGCGCCAGCAGCTTGCGCCTCGACAGGGGATACGAGCAGTACTTC
TRBJ2-5	NA	NA	TRBV12-3/TRBV12-4	CASSLGQKETQYF	TGTGCCAGCAGTCTAGGACAGAAAGAGACCCAGTACTTC
TRBJ1-2	few	NA	TRBV7-9	CASSPPGVYGYTF	TGTGCCAGCAGCCCACCAGGGGTCTATGGCTACACCTTC
TRBJ2-7	NA	TRBD2	TRBV27	CASSLYPAGDEQYF	TGTGCCAGCAGTTTATACCCAGCGGGGGACGAGCAGTACTTC
TRBJ2-1	NA	TRBD2	TRBV19	CASSIEASGRRYNEQFF	TGTGCCAGTAGTATAGAAGCCAGCGGGAGGAGGTACAATGAGCAGTTCTTC
TRBJ2-2	once	NA	TRBV9	CASSVEGIASNTGELFF	TGTGCCAGCAGCGTAGAGGGGATAGCCTCGAACACCGGGGAGCTGTTTTTT
TRBJ1-1	NA	TRBD1	TRBV5-1	CASSSDRANTEAFF	TGCGCCAGCAGCTCGGACAGGGCGAACACTGAAGCTTTCTTT
TRBJ2-5	NA	TRBD1	TRBV9	CASSTYDRGRAPPQETQYF	TGTGCCAGCAGCACCTACGACAGGGGGAGGGCCCCCCCACAAGAGACCCAGTACTTC
TRBJ2-3	NA	TRBD1	TRBV19	CASSIVLTGGQGDTQYF	TGTGCCAGTAGTATCGTCCTTACAGGGGGCCAGGGAGATACGCAGTATTTT
TRBJ1-2	NA	NA	TRBV18	CASSPGSEASGYTF	TGTGCCAGCTCACCCGGGTCCGAGGCGAGTGGCTACACCTTC
TRBJ2-7	NA	TRBD2	TRBV3-1/TRBV3-2	CASSQAFSGGHYEQYF	TGTGCCAGCAGCCAAGCTTTCAGCGGGGGGCACTACGAGCAGTACTTC
TRBJ1-3	NA	TRBD1	TRBV5-1	CASSSGQGAGGNTIYF	TGCGCCAGCAGCTCGGGACAGGGGGCAGGTGGAAACACCATATATTTT
TRBJ1-1	NA	TRBD1	TRBV19	CASSIPDRGTLNTEAFF	TGTGCCAGTAGTATCCCTGACAGGGGGACGTTGAACACTGAAGCTTTCTTT
TRBJ2-1	few	TRBD1	TRBV9	CASSPTSRQGIENEQFF	TGTGCCAGCAGCCCAACCTCTAGACAGGGGATCGAGAATGAGCAGTTCTTC
TRBJ2-7	NA	TRBD2	TRBV5-1	CASSLGTSGTYEQYF	TGCGCCAGCAGCTTAGGGACTAGCGGCACCTACGAGCAGTACTTC
TRBJ2-3	NA	TRBD2	TRBV9	CASSAWGGTSTDTQYF	TGTGCCAGCAGCGCCTGGGGAGGGACTAGCACAGATACGCAGTATTTT
TRBJ2-3	NA	NA	TRBV7-3	CASSRRTDDTQYF	TGTGCCAGCAGCAGAAGGACAGATGATACGCAGTATTTT
TRBJ1-2	once	NA	TRBV5-1	CASSLEVPGNYGYTF	TGCGCCAGCAGCTTGGAGGTCCCAGGGAACTATGGCTACACCTTC
TRBJ2-5	NA	NA	TRBV5-4	CASSQVQEETQYF	TGTGCCAGCAGCCAGGTCCAGGAAGAGACCCAGTACTTC
TRBJ2-7	NA	TRBD2	TRBV14	CASSHISGRAGYEQYF	TGTGCCAGCAGCCACATCAGCGGGAGGGCCGGTTACGAGCAGTACTTC
TRBJ1-2	NA	NA	TRBV21-1	CASSKKEGRDRGHYGYTF	TGTGCCAGCAGCAAGAAGGAAGGGCGGGACCGGGGCCACTATGGCTACACCTTC
TRBJ2-6	NA	TRBD2	TRBV10-3	CATSSGRASGANVLTF	TGTGCCACGTCTAGCGGGAGGGCCTCCGGGGCCAACGTCCTGACTTTC
TRBJ1-2	NA	TRBD1	TRBV5-1	CASSKGQLLYGYTF	TGCGCCAGCAGCAAGGGACAGCTCCTCTATGGCTACACCTTC
TRBJ2-5	NA	TRBD1	TRBV11-3	CASSLGGRGHEETQYF	TGTGCCAGCAGCTTAGGTGGCAGGGGGCACGAAGAGACCCAGTACTTC
TRBJ1-1	few	NA	TRBV29-1	CSVEGRGRTEAFF	TGCAGCGTTGAGGGCAGGGGAAGGACTGAAGCTTTCTTT
TRBJ2-3	NA	NA	TRBV18	CASSPPTVADTQYF	TGTGCCAGCTCACCACCGACAGTAGCAGATACGCAGTATTTT
TRBJ2-3	NA	NA	TRBV5-5	CASSLGLTSTDTQYF	TGTGCCAGCAGCTTGGGACTTACTAGCACAGATACGCAGTATTTT
TRBJ1-1	NA	TRBD1	TRBV6-6	CASSYSWGQGTEAFF	TGTGCCAGCAGTTACTCGTGGGGACAGGGGACTGAAGCTTTCTTT
TRBJ2-5	NA	NA	TRBV27	CASSLSLGETQYF	TGTGCCAGCAGTTTATCTCTCGGGGAGACCCAGTACTTC
TRBJ2-7	NA	TRBD1	TRBV10-3	CATQPGQGTYEQYF	TGTGCCACCCAACCGGGACAGGGAACCTACGAGCAGTACTTC
TRBJ2-2	NA	TRBD1	TRBV19	CASSSDRVPGELFF	TGTGCCAGTAGTTCAGACAGGGTCCCCGGGGAGCTGTTTTTT
TRBJ1-2	once	NA	TRBV19	CASSMGRGSGYTF	TGTGCCAGTAGTATGGGTAGGGGAAGCGGCTACACCTTC
TRBJ2-5	NA	NA	TRBV18	CASSPNTQNQETQYF	TGTGCCAGCTCACCAAATACGCAGAACCAAGAGACCCAGTACTTC
TRBJ2-3	NA	TRBD1	TRBV7-9	CASRHGTGRSDTQYF	TGTGCCAGCAGACATGGGACAGGGAGGTCAGATACGCAGTATTTT
TRBJ1-1	NA	NA	TRBV6-2/TRBV6-3	CASSYSGGSREAFF	TGTGCCAGCAGTTACTCGGGCGGGTCGAGAGAAGCTTTCTTT
TRBJ1-1	NA	NA	TRBV2	CASRIPSAGGPTEAFF	TGTGCCAGCAGGATCCCTTCCGCTGGCGGCCCCACTGAAGCTTTCTTT
TRBJ2-1	NA	TRBD2	TRBV11-3	CASSLGQIAGGRGEQFF	TGTGCCAGCAGCTTAGGGCAGATAGCGGGAGGGCGCGGTGAGCAGTTCTTC
TRBJ1-6	NA	NA	TRBV28	CASSLSYGSSYNSPLHF	TGTGCCAGCAGTTTATCGTACGGGTCCTCCTATAATTCACCCCTCCACTTT